This TCR beta chain was captured in a study of blood T cell repertoires in COVID-19. Overall study context: The study drew acute and convalescent COVID-19 samples from the United States, Italy and Spain. From T cells, B-cell-depleted T cells, or PBMCs came the material, which was cDNA or gDNA.

Profiled with immunoSEQ multiplex PCR; TCRdb holds only in-frame clones, not every one. The sample carries roughly 460,000 clones, roughly 90% recorded once. The Seattle patients, enrolled during active infection, were followed longitudinally. This TCR came from a man aged 18 to 35 with COVID-19, enrolled during active disease. Sequenced: peripheral blood.

CDR3 sequence: CASSEGAADEQYF. CDR3 in DNA: TGTGCCAGCAGTGAAGGGGCAGCGGACGAGCAGTACTTC. The rearrangement uses TRBV6-1 and TRBJ2-7, with D possibly matching TRBD2 (5 bases). Trimming left V 1 base short and J 5 bases short, with 9 bases between. The CDR3 has 13 residues. CDR1 is MNHNS, CDR2 SASEGT, per germline.